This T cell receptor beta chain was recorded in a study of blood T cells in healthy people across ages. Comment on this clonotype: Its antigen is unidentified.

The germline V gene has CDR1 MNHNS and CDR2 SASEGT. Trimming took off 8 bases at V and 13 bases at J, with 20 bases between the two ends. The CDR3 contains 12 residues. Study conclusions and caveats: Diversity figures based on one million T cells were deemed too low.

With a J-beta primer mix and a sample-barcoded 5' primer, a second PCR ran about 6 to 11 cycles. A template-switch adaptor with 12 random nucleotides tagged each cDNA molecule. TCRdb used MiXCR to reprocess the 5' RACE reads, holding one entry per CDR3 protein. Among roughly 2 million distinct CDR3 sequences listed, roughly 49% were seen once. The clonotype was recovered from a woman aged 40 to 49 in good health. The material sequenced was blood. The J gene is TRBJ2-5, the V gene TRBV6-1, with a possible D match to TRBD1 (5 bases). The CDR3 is CASLQGRMERYF. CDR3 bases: TGTGCCAGCCTTCAGGGAAGGATGGAGCGGTACTTC.